This is a list of T cell receptor beta chains from one sample in a study of identical twins. MiXCR, applied by TCRdb to the 5' RACE reads, yields one record per CDR3 protein. Of some 1,700,000 distinct CDR3 sequences listed, around 29% are singletons. Sequencing was done on a sample of cord blood. Source of these receptors: a newborn girl in good health. Both conserved end residues are part of each CDR3. Each record gives: clone size, V gene, D gene, J gene, CDR3 DNA, CDR3 protein. A D gene is named only where the DNA matches it firmly. Clone size is stated in some rows and not others, as once, few, many or a class when expanded.

clone_size: .
v_call: TRBV19
d_call: .
j_call: TRBJ2-3
cdr3_nt: TGTGCCAGTAGTATGGAAGGAGCCACAGATACGCAGTATTTT
cdr3_aa: CASSMEGATDTQYF

clone_size: few
v_call: TRBV11-2
d_call: .
j_call: TRBJ1-4
cdr3_nt: TGTGCCAGCAGCTCCCGGGAGGAAAAACTGTTTTTT
cdr3_aa: CASSSREEKLFF

clone_size: few
v_call: TRBV11-2
d_call: .
j_call: TRBJ2-3
cdr3_nt: TGTGCCAGCAGCCGACTGGAGAAGACCACAGATACGCAGTATTTT
cdr3_aa: CASSRLEKTTDTQYF

clone_size: .
v_call: TRBV12-3/TRBV12-4
d_call: .
j_call: TRBJ1-4
cdr3_nt: TGTGCCAGCAGTTTAGAGGGGGGTATAGGAGAAAAACTGTTTTTT
cdr3_aa: CASSLEGGIGEKLFF

clone_size: .
v_call: TRBV28
d_call: .
j_call: TRBJ2-6
cdr3_nt: TGTGCCAGCAGTCCGCAGGGTGGGCGAGAGACTTTC
cdr3_aa: CASSPQGGRETF

clone_size: .
v_call: TRBV28
d_call: .
j_call: TRBJ2-7
cdr3_nt: TGTGCCAGCAGTCCGCCCCCTGGACGATTCAACGAGCAGTACTTC
cdr3_aa: CASSPPPGRFNEQYF

clone_size: .
v_call: TRBV28
d_call: TRBD1
j_call: TRBJ2-7
cdr3_nt: TGTGCCAGCAGTTCCCCCGGGACAGCTCTCGAGCAGTACTTC
cdr3_aa: CASSSPGTALEQYF

clone_size: .
v_call: TRBV4-2
d_call: TRBD2
j_call: TRBJ2-7
cdr3_nt: TGTGCCAGCAGCCAAGGGGCGGGAGACTCCTACAATGAGCAGTACTTC
cdr3_aa: CASSQGAGDSYNEQYF

clone_size: .
v_call: TRBV6-6
d_call: TRBD1
j_call: TRBJ2-7
cdr3_nt: TGTGCCAGCAGTTACCTCCGGGACAGGGCCTACGAGCAGTACTTC
cdr3_aa: CASSYLRDRAYEQYF

clone_size: .
v_call: TRBV20-1
d_call: .
j_call: TRBJ1-6
cdr3_nt: TGCAGTGCTAGAGATTCTCTGGCCCATGACCGGCCGAGCTCCTATAATTCACCCCTCCACTTT
cdr3_aa: CSARDSLAHDRPSSYNSPLHF

clone_size: .
v_call: TRBV20-1
d_call: .
j_call: TRBJ1-4
cdr3_nt: TGCAGTGCTGGGGTAGATAATGAAAAACTGTTTTTT
cdr3_aa: CSAGVDNEKLFF

clone_size: .
v_call: TRBV3-1
d_call: .
j_call: TRBJ2-7
cdr3_nt: TGTGCCGGCAGCACCCGAGGTCCTGGCTACGAGCAGTACTTC
cdr3_aa: CAGSTRGPGYEQYF

clone_size: few
v_call: TRBV7-2
d_call: TRBD1
j_call: TRBJ2-3
cdr3_nt: TGTGCCAGCAGCCTACAGGGGGGACAGTCTAGCACAGATACGCAGTATTTT
cdr3_aa: CASSLQGGQSSTDTQYF

clone_size: .
v_call: TRBV28
d_call: TRBD2
j_call: TRBJ2-7
cdr3_nt: TGTGCCAGCAGGATAGCGGGGCCATCCTACGAGCAGTACTTC
cdr3_aa: CASRIAGPSYEQYF

clone_size: .
v_call: TRBV25-1
d_call: TRBD1
j_call: TRBJ1-2
cdr3_nt: TGTGCCAGCAGTTCAACCCCCGGGACAGGGTCTGGCTACACCTTC
cdr3_aa: CASSSTPGTGSGYTF

clone_size: .
v_call: TRBV20-1
d_call: .
j_call: TRBJ2-7
cdr3_nt: TGCAGTGCTAGAGTGGCTAGCTACTCCCTCTACGAGCAGTACTTC
cdr3_aa: CSARVASYSLYEQYF

clone_size: few
v_call: TRBV20-1
d_call: TRBD2
j_call: TRBJ2-1
cdr3_nt: TGCAGTGCTAGAGATCTCACTAGCGGGATATACAATGAGCAGTTCTTC
cdr3_aa: CSARDLTSGIYNEQFF

clone_size: few
v_call: TRBV27
d_call: .
j_call: TRBJ1-2
cdr3_nt: TGTGCCAGCAGTTGGCAGGGTGGGAGCTATGGCTACACCTTC
cdr3_aa: CASSWQGGSYGYTF

clone_size: few
v_call: TRBV5-1
d_call: TRBD2
j_call: TRBJ2-7
cdr3_nt: TGTGCCAGTAGTACCGGGACTAGCGGATACAATGAGCAGTACTTC
cdr3_aa: CASSTGTSGYNEQYF

clone_size: few
v_call: TRBV27
d_call: .
j_call: TRBJ1-5
cdr3_nt: TGTGCCAGCAGTTTAGCCCCCGGACCACTTTGGGGTCAGCCCCAGCATTTT
cdr3_aa: CASSLAPGPLWGQPQHF

clone_size: .
v_call: TRBV12-3/TRBV12-4
d_call: TRBD2
j_call: TRBJ2-4
cdr3_nt: TGTGCCAGCAGTTACCAGCGGGAGGGGGGACTAGCCAAAAACATTCAGTACTTC
cdr3_aa: CASSYQREGGLAKNIQYF

clone_size: few
v_call: TRBV12-3/TRBV12-4
d_call: TRBD1
j_call: TRBJ1-2
cdr3_nt: TGTGCCAGCAGGACGGACAGGGGCTATGGCTACACCTTC
cdr3_aa: CASRTDRGYGYTF